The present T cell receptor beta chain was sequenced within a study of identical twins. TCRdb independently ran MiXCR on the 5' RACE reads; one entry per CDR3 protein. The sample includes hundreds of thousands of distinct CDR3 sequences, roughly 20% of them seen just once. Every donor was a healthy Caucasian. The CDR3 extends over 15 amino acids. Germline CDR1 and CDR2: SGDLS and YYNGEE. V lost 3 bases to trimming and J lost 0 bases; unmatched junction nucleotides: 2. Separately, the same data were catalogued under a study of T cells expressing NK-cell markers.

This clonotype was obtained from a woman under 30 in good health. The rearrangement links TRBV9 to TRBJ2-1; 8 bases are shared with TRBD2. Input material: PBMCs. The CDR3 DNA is TGTGCCAGCAGCGAGACTAGCGACTCCTACAATGAGCAGTTCTTC. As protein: CASSETSDSYNEQFF.